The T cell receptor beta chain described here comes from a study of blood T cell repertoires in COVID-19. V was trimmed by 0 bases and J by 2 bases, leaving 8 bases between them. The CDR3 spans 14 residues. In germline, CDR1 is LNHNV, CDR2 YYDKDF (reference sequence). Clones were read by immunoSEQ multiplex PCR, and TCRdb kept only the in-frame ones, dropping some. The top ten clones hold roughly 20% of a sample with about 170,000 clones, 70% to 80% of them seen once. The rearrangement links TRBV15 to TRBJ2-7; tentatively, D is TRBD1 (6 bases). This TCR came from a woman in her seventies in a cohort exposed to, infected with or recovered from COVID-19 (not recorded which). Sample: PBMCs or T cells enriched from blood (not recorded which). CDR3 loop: CATSREGATYEQYF. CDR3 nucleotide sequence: TGTGCCACCAGCAGAGAGGGGGCTACCTACGAGCAGTACTTC.